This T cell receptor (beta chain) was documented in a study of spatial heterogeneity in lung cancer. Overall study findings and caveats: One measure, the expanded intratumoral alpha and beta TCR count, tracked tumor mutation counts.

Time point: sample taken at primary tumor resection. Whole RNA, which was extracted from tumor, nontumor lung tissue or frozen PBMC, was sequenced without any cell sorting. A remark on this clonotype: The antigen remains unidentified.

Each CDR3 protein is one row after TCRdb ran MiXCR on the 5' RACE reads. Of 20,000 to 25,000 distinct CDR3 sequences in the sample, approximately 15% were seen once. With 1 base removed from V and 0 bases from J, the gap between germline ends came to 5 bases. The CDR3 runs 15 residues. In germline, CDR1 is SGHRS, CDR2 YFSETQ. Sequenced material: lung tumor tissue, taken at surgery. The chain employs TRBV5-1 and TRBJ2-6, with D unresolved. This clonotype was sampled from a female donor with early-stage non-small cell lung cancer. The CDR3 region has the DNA TGCGCCAGCAGCTTGATGGCCTCTGGGGCCAACGTCCTGACTTTC. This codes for CASSLMASGANVLTF.